The entry below describes one TCR beta chain. Germline V CDR1 and CDR2: MDHEN, SYDVKM. The V gene end was trimmed by 2 bases and the J gene end by 10 bases; junction bases not matched to a gene: 5. The CDR3 extends over 15 amino acids. The data are from a study of chronic HIV infection and antiretroviral therapy. Using its own MiXCR run on the 5' RACE reads, TCRdb lists one record per CDR3 protein. Of over 40,000 distinct CDR3 sequences in the sample, about a fifth were seen once. The source of this sequence is an adult who had HIV and had not received antiretroviral therapy, or was an uninfected healthy control (not recorded which). The chain couples TRBV28 to TRBJ1-6, with TRBD1 matching 10 bases. Specimen: peripheral blood. CDR3 loop: CASSLGTGDSSPLHF. The DNA for the CDR3 is TGTGCCAGCAGTTTAGGGACAGGGGATTCCTCACCCCTCCACTTT.